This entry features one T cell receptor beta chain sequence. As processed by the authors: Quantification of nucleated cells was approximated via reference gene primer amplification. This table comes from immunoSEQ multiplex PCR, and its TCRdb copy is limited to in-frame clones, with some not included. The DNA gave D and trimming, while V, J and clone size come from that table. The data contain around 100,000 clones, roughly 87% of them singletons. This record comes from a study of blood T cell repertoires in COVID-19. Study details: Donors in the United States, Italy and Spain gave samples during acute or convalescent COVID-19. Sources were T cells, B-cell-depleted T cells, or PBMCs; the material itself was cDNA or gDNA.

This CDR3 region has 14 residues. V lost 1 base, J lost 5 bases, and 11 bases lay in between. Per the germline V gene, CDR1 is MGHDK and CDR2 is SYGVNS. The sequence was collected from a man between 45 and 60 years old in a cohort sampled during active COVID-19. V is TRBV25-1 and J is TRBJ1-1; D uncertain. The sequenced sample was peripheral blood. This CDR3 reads CASSELAGRTEAFF. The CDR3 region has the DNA TGTGCCAGCAGTGAATTGGCAGGCAGAACTGAAGCTTTCTTT.